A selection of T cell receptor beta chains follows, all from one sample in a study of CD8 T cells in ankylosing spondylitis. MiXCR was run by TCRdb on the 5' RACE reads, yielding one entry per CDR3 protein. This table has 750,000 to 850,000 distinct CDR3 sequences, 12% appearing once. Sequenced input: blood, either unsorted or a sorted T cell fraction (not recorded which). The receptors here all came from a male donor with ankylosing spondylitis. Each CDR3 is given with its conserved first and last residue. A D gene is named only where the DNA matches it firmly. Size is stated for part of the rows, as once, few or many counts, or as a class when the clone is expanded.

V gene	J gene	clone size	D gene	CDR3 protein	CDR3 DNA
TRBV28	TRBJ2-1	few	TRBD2	CASSTPGLAMNNEQFF	TGTGCCAGCAGCACTCCGGGACTAGCGATGAACAATGAGCAGTTCTTC
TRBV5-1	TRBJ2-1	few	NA	CASSPDVISYNEQFF	TGCGCCAGCAGCCCGGACGTCATTTCCTACAATGAGCAGTTCTTC
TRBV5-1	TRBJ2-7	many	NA	CASSLDPGISYEQYF	TGCGCCAGCAGCTTGGATCCAGGGATCTCCTACGAGCAGTACTTC
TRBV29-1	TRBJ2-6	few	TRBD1	CSVEDRGGSGANVLTF	TGCAGCGTTGAGGACAGGGGAGGTTCTGGGGCCAACGTCCTGACTTTC
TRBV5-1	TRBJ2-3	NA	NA	CASSLGPGGGTDTQYF	TGCGCCAGCAGCTTGGGCCCCGGGGGTGGCACAGATACGCAGTATTTT
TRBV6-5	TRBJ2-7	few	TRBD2	CASSSGTKYEQYF	TGTGCCAGCAGTTCCGGGACTAAGTACGAGCAGTACTTC
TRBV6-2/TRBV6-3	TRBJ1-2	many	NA	CASSYSRTDYGYTF	TGTGCCAGCAGTTACTCGAGGACGGACTATGGCTACACCTTC
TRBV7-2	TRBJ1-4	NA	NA	CASGPPGEKLFF	TGTGCCAGCGGTCCCCCGGGGGAAAAACTGTTTTTT
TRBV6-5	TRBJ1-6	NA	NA	CASSYQGWDSPLHF	TGTGCCAGCAGTTACCAGGGCTGGGATTCACCCCTCCACTTT
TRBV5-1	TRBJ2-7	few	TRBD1	CASSLDPGGNEQYF	TGCGCCAGCAGCTTGGATCCAGGGGGTAACGAGCAGTACTTC
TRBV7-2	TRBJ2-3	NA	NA	CASRTGEVTDTQYF	TGTGCCAGCAGAACGGGGGAAGTCACAGATACGCAGTATTTT
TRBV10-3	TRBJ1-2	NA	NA	CAISNTGNYGYTF	TGTGCCATCAGTAATACAGGGAACTATGGCTACACCTTC
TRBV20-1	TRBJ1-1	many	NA	CSARPGGDTEAFF	TGCAGTGCTAGACCCGGAGGGGACACTGAAGCTTTCTTT
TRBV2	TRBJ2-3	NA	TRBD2	CASSRTSPTDTQYF	TGTGCCAGCAGCCGGACTAGCCCTACAGATACGCAGTATTTT
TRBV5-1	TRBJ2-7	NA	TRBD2	CASSLPQAGTYEQYF	TGCGCCAGCAGCTTGCCACAAGCGGGGACCTACGAGCAGTACTTC
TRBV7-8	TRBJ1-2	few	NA	CASSLRRGQGSSNYGYTF	TGTGCCAGCAGCTTAAGGAGAGGTCAGGGGTCCTCTAACTATGGCTACACCTTC
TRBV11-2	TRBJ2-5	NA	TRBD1	CASSQPGQGAETQYF	TGTGCCAGCAGCCAACCGGGACAGGGGGCAGAGACCCAGTACTTC
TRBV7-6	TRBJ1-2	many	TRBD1	CASSSTGSDGYTF	TGTGCCAGCAGCTCGACAGGGTCGGATGGCTACACCTTC
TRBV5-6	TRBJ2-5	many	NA	CASSLVGSTETQYF	TGTGCCAGCAGCTTGGTGGGTAGCACCGAGACCCAGTACTTC
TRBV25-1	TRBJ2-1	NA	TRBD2	CASSPSGNSRNEQFF	TGTGCCAGCAGTCCTAGCGGCAACTCCAGAAATGAGCAGTTCTTC
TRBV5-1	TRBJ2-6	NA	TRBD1	CASKVGTVLLSSGANVLTF	TGCGCCAGCAAAGTCGGGACAGTCTTACTTAGCTCTGGGGCCAACGTCCTGACTTTC
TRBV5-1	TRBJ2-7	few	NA	CASSVQGRTYEQYF	TGCGCCAGCAGCGTTCAGGGTCGGACCTACGAGCAGTACTTC
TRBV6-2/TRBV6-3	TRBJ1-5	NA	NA	CASSYGTRSNQPQHF	TGTGCCAGCAGTTACGGGACACGGAGCAATCAGCCCCAGCATTTT
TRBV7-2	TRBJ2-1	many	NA	CASSLSLGQSYNEQFF	TGTGCCAGCAGCTTGTCGTTAGGGCAATCCTACAATGAGCAGTTCTTC
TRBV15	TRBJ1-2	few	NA	CATSRDFTQQQVYGYTF	TGTGCCACCAGCAGAGATTTTACGCAACAGCAAGTCTATGGCTACACCTTC
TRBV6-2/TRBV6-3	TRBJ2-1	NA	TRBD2	CASRRSGGENEQFF	TGTGCCAGCAGACGTAGCGGGGGGGAGAATGAGCAGTTCTTC
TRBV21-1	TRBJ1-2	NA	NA	CASSFLGRVTVYPLGGYTF	TGTGCCAGCAGCTTCTTAGGACGGGTTACCGTTTACCCCCTAGGTGGCTACACCTTC
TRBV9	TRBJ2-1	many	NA	CASSPGFQNHEQFF	TGTGCCAGCAGCCCAGGGTTCCAGAATCATGAGCAGTTCTTC
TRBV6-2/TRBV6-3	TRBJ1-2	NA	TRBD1	CASSFGTGSESLYGYTF	TGTGCCAGCAGTTTTGGGACAGGGTCCGAATCGCTCTATGGCTACACCTTC
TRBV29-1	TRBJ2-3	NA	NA	CSVDRAGAVFNTDTQYF	TGCAGCGTTGACAGGGCGGGGGCCGTGTTCAACACAGATACGCAGTATTTT
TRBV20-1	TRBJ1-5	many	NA	CSARDPGQPQHF	TGCAGTGCTAGAGATCCCGGACAGCCCCAGCATTTT
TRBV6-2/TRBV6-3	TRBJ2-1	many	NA	CASSQTLYNEQFF	TGTGCCAGCAGCCAGACCCTGTACAATGAGCAGTTCTTC
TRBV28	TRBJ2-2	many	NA	CASSLLGENTGELFF	TGTGCCAGCAGCCTTCTTGGGGAGAACACCGGGGAGCTGTTTTTT
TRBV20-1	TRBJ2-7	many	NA	CSARSGGYYEQYF	TGCAGTGCTAGGTCTGGGGGGTACTACGAGCAGTACTTC
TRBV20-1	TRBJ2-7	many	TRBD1	CSANRDSPSYEQYF	TGCAGTGCCAACCGGGACAGCCCCTCCTACGAGCAGTACTTC
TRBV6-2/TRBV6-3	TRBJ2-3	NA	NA	CASSYGGGGEDTQYF	TGTGCCAGCAGTTACGGAGGGGGGGGAGAAGATACGCAGTATTTT
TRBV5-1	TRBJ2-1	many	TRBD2	CASSLIGGSSYNEQFF	TGCGCCAGCAGCTTGATTGGCGGGAGTTCCTACAATGAGCAGTTCTTC
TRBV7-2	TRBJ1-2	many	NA	CASSLVRGGYTF	TGTGCCAGCAGCTTAGTGAGGGGAGGCTACACCTTC
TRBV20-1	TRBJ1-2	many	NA	CSAIPWGAVSYTF	TGCAGTGCTATCCCTTGGGGGGCAGTGAGCTACACCTTC
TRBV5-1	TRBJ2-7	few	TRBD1	CASSLDLRDSGREQYF	TGCGCCAGCAGCTTGGACCTCCGGGACAGTGGTAGGGAGCAGTACTTC
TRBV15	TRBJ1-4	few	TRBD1	CATEGQDTEKLFF	TGTGCCACCGAGGGACAGGACACTGAAAAACTGTTTTTT
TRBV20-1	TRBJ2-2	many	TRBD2	CSATRTSGSGAGELFF	TGCAGTGCGACACGTACTAGCGGGAGTGGGGCCGGGGAGCTGTTTTTT